The 25 T cell receptor beta chains presented below share a single source sample, sequenced in a study of beta chain features in type 1 diabetes. Study-wide findings and caveats: Within each of all four CD4+ subsets, Type 1 diabetes patients had TCRB CDR3s that were moderately but significantly shorter.

The whole isolated RNA underwent reverse transcription, so sequencing captured expressed TCRB transcripts. Assay: immunoSEQ multiplex PCR; the TCRdb copy retains only in-frame clones and omits some. The table has 600,000 or so clones, approximately 13% seen once. No antigens are known for them. The specimen sequenced was naive CD4+ T cells from blood. The receptors stem from a man younger than 40 with type 1 diabetes.

This clone was picked up a small number of times. V gene TRBV13 combines with J gene TRBJ2-3, with D possibly called TRBD1 or TRBD2 (7 bases each). V dropped 5 bases and J dropped 2 bases, with 17 bases sitting between them. The CDR3 consists of 16 residues. Germline V gives CDR1 PRHDT, CDR2 FYEKMQ (reference sequence). CDR3 sequence: CASSHGGGGDTDTQYF. The DNA for the CDR3 is TGTGCCAGCAGCCATGGGGGAGGGGGCGACACAGATACGCAGTATTTT.

The chain links TRBV18 to TRBJ1-2, with unresolved D. V was cut by 6 bases and J by 0 bases, with 11 bases left in between. This CDR3 is built from 14 residues. CDR1 is KGHSH and CDR2 is LQKENI in the germline V gene. The CDR3 DNA reads as TGTGCCAGCTCCTCGTCCGAGGCTAACTATGGCTACACCTTC. This translates into CASSSSEANYGYTF. Complete variable domain (other parts from reference TRBV18 and TRBJ1-2): NAGVMQNPRHLVRRRGQEARLRCSPMKGHSHVYWYRQLPEEGLKFMVYLQKENIIDESGMPKERFSAEFPKEGPSILRIQQVVRGDSAAYFCASSSSEANYGYTFGSGTRLTVV.

This clone was observed a few times. The J gene is TRBJ2-3, the V gene TRBV30; D possibly corresponds to TRBD1 (5 bases). Per the germline V gene, CDR1 is GTSNPN and CDR2 is SVGIG (reference sequence). V shed 2 bases and J shed 4 bases, with 16 bases lying between them. The length of the CDR3 is 15 residues. The CDR3 sequence is CAWSTLGVESDTQYF. The CDR3 region has the DNA TGTGCCTGGAGTACCCTAGGGGTTGAATCAGATACGCAGTATTTT.

This chain links TRBV19 with TRBJ2-5, with 8 bases matching TRBD1. CDR1 and CDR2 (germline): LNHDA, SQIVND (reference sequence). The V and J ends lost 4 bases and 4 bases, in that order; junction bases with no gene match: 14. This CDR3 spans 17 amino acids. The CDR3 is CASSTQTGDGTGETQYF. DNA of the CDR3: TGTGCCAGTAGTACCCAGACAGGGGACGGGACCGGAGAGACCCAGTACTTC.

This clone has more than one count but fewer than ten. V is TRBV18 and J is TRBJ2-1; 7 nucleotides align to TRBD2. Looked up from germline, CDR1 is KGHSH and CDR2 is LQKENI. There are 16 residues in the CDR3. V trimming: 3 bases; J trimming: 3 bases; junction bases outside the gene matches: 8. CDR3 residues: CASSPSSGAGYNEQFF. The CDR3 nucleotides are TGTGCCAGCTCACCTAGCAGCGGGGCCGGCTACAATGAGCAGTTCTTC.

This clone showed up just a few times. This chain links TRBV28 with TRBJ2-3; D is uncertain. The V and J ends lost 1 base and 0 bases respectively, with 2 bases between them. This CDR3 has 13 residues. Germline CDR1 MDHEN, CDR2 SYDVKM. This chain's CDR3 is CASSLSSTDTQYF. DNA for the CDR3: TGTGCCAGCAGTTTATCGAGCACAGATACGCAGTATTTT. Complete variable domain (other parts from reference TRBV28 and TRBJ2-3): DVKVTQSSRYLVKRTGEKVFLECVQDMDHENMFWYRQDPGLGLRLIYFSYDVKMKEKGDIPEGYSVSREKKERFSLILESASTNQTSMYLCASSLSSTDTQYFGPGTRLTVL.

This clone was observed a few times. The chain is built from TRBV7-3 and TRBJ2-7; tentatively, D is TRBD1 (5 bases). This CDR3 spans 13 amino acids. Trimming left V 4 bases short and J 1 base short, with 8 bases between. Germline lookup yields CDR1 SGHTA and CDR2 FQGTGA. CDR3 protein: CASSSDRSYEQYF. The CDR3 DNA reads as TGTGCCAGCAGCTCCGACAGATCCTACGAGCAGTACTTC.

This clone was recorded a few times. This sequence joins TRBV12-5 and TRBJ2-7; D may be TRBD2 (6 bases). This CDR3 has 16 amino acids. Between the trimmed V and J ends, which lost 7 bases and 11 bases, there was a span of 30 bases. Germline lookup yields CDR1 LGHNT and CDR2 FRNRAP. CDR3 residues: CASALPGGAGRMREYF. The DNA for the CDR3 is TGTGCTAGTGCTCTACCCGGAGGGGCAGGGCGTATGCGGGAGTACTTC.

The V call is TRBV18, the J call TRBJ2-7; D unresolved. Per the germline V gene, CDR1 is KGHSH and CDR2 is LQKENI. V was clipped by 3 bases and J by 2 bases, with 11 bases between them. This CDR3 spans 14 amino acids. CDR3 region: CASSPPASTYEQYF. CDR3 nucleotides: TGTGCCAGCTCACCCCCGGCAAGTACCTACGAGCAGTACTTC.

This clone was seen only a few times. The CDR3 loop reads CASRIQGRGYTF. The CDR3 nucleotides read TGTGCCAGCAGGATACAGGGCCGGGGCTACACCTTC. This chain uses TRBV2 with TRBJ1-2; possible D gene TRBD1, 6 bases. This CDR3 contains 12 residues. V dropped 6 bases and J dropped 8 bases, with 13 bases sitting between them. The V gene's germline CDR1 is SNHLY and CDR2 FYNNEI. Combining the CDR3 with reference TRBV2 and TRBJ1-2 gives the whole variable domain EPEVTQTPSHQVTQMGQEVILRCVPISNHLYFYWYRQILGQKVEFLVSFYNNEISEKSEIFDDQFSVERPDGSNFTLKIRSTKLEDSAMYFCASRIQGRGYTFGSGTRLTVV.

This clone was seen only a few times. The V and J genes are TRBV27 and TRBJ1-1, with 9 bases aligning to TRBD1. The CDR3 length is 14 residues. CDR1 is MNHEY and CDR2 is SMNVEV in the germline V gene (reference sequence). V lost 2 bases, J lost 7 bases, and 5 bases stayed unmatched. The DNA of the CDR3 is TGTGCCAGCAGTTTAGACAGGGGGACGTATGAAGCTTTCTTT. Amino acids: CASSLDRGTYEAFF.

A few counts support this clone. The chain is built from TRBV7-6 and TRBJ2-7; the match to TRBD1 covers 12 bases. V gave up 5 bases and J gave up 7 bases; unmatched junction bases: 6. The germline CDR1 and CDR2 sequences are SGHVS and FNYEAQ. This CDR3 is built from 14 residues. The CDR3 spells CASSPGQGAREQYF. In nucleotides, the CDR3 is TGTGCCAGCAGCCCGGGACAGGGGGCTCGAGAGCAGTACTTC.

The chain has TRBV25-1 and TRBJ1-6; no clear D. This CDR3 is built from 13 residues. CDR1 and CDR2 from the germline V gene are MGHDK and SYGVNS. V was clipped by 3 bases and J by 16 bases, with 16 bases between them. The CDR3 nucleotides read TGTGCCAGCAGTGATGAGTATAATTCACTGCTCCACTTT. Protein product: CASSDEYNSLLHF.

V and J are TRBV10-3 and TRBJ2-7, with 7 bases lining up with TRBD1. Germline V CDR1 and CDR2: ENHRY, SYGVKD. The CDR3 totals 15 residues. Losses at the gene ends were 4 bases for V and 2 bases for J; bases not matched to a gene: 8. CDR3 region: CAISGPGQRTYEQYF. The CDR3 nucleotides read TGTGCCATCAGTGGACCGGGACAGCGAACCTACGAGCAGTACTTC.

The table lists this clone with a few counts. The chain employs TRBV28 and TRBJ1-2; D is possibly TRBD1 (6 bases). Trimming stripped 5 bases from V and 2 bases from J, with 15 bases between. This CDR3 spans 15 amino acids. The germline gives CDR1 MDHEN, CDR2 SYDVKM. The CDR3 DNA reads as TGTGCCAGCAGTACCCCAGGGGAAGCCAACTATGGCTACACCTTC. Translation gives CASSTPGEANYGYTF.

The V call is TRBV11-2, the J call TRBJ1-2; unclear D gene. CDR1 and CDR2 from the germline V gene are SGHAT and FQNNGV. CDR3 size: 14 residues. V lost 1 base and J 6 bases, leaving 12 bases between the germline ends. The DNA of the CDR3 is TGTGCCAGCAGCTTAGGGACCTACCAGGATGGCTACACCTTC. This gives the protein CASSLGTYQDGYTF.

The table lists this clone with a few counts. The V gene is TRBV27, the J gene TRBJ1-2, with 10 bases fitting TRBD1. After removal of 3 bases from V and 5 bases from J, the junction contained 6 bases not matched to a gene. Looked up from germline, CDR1 is MNHEY and CDR2 is SMNVEV (reference sequence). This CDR3 is 15 amino acids long. CDR3 residues: CASSFQGQGIYGYTF. The CDR3 DNA reads as TGTGCCAGCAGTTTTCAGGGACAGGGGATTTATGGCTACACCTTC.

This sequence joins TRBV29-1 and TRBJ1-5; TRBD1 is a possible D gene (5 bases). Trimming took 5 bases from V and 5 from J, leaving 10 bases between them. Germline V gene lookup returns CDR1 SQVTM and CDR2 ANQGSEA. This CDR3 is built from 12 residues. CDR3 nucleotides: TGCAGCGTTTCAGACAGTCATCAGCCCCAGCATTTT. It specifies CSVSDSHQPQHF.

This clone showed up just a few times. The chain couples TRBV14 to TRBJ2-3, with 10 bases matching TRBD1. Per germline, CDR1 SGHDN and CDR2 FVKESK. The CDR3 has 16 amino acids. V lost 0 bases, J lost 2 bases, and 2 bases stayed unmatched. CDR3 sequence reads: CASSQETGGSTDTQYF. The CDR3 DNA reads TGTGCCAGCAGCCAAGAGACAGGGGGCTCCACAGATACGCAGTATTTT. The complete variable domain, with remaining parts taken from reference TRBV14 and TRBJ2-3, reads EAGVTQFPSHSVIEKGQTVTLRCDPISGHDNLYWYRRVMGKEIKFLLHFVKESKQDESGMPNNRFLAERTGGTYSTLKVQPAELEDSGVYFCASSQETGGSTDTQYFGPGTRLTVL.

The chain combines TRBV5-4 with TRBJ2-2; 10 nucleotides line up with TRBD2. Germline V gene data show CDR1 as SGHNT and CDR2 as YYREEE (reference sequence). The junction had 8 bases not matched to a gene; V was cut back by 2 bases and J by 7 bases. The CDR3 is 16 residues long. CDR3 residues: CASSFQAGGLIGELFF. The CDR3 DNA sequence: TGTGCCAGCAGCTTCCAAGCGGGGGGGCTGATCGGGGAGCTGTTTTTT. The entire variable domain, with the rest obtained from reference TRBV5-4 and TRBJ2-2, is as follows: ETGVTQSPTHLIKTRGQQVTLRCSSQSGHNTVSWYQQALGQGPQFIFQYYREEENGRGNFPPRFSGLQFPNYSSELNVNALELDDSALYLCASSFQAGGLIGELFFGEGSRLTVL.

This clone turned up a few times. The rearrangement joins TRBV5-6 to TRBJ1-2; possible D gene TRBD1, 5 bases. CDR3 length equals 16 residues. Trimming stripped 4 bases from V and 4 bases from J, with 20 bases between. The V gene's germline CDR1 is SGHDT and CDR2 YYEEEE. In DNA, the CDR3 is TGTGCCAGCAGCCCTAAGACAGTCCAGGGCCTCTATGGCTACACCTTC. It specifies CASSPKTVQGLYGYTF.

This clone was detected only a few times. CDR3 nucleotide sequence: TGTGCCAGCAGCCCAGGGGATACTAGCACAGATACGCAGTATTTT. Translated: CASSPGDTSTDTQYF. The chain joins TRBV6-5 to TRBJ2-3, with D possibly TRBD1 on 6 matching bases. V dropped 6 bases and J dropped 0 bases, with 13 bases sitting between them. Germline lookup yields CDR1 MNHEY and CDR2 SVGAGI. The CDR3 is 15 residues long.

V and J are TRBV7-2 and TRBJ2-3, with D perhaps TRBD2 (6 bases). Per the germline V gene, CDR1 is SGHTA and CDR2 is FQGNSA. V shed 3 bases and J shed 1 base, with 11 bases lying between them. The CDR3 length is 15 residues. CDR3 sequence (DNA): TGTGCCAGCAGCTTCACTAGCTCGGGCACAGATACGCAGTATTTT. This codes for CASSFTSSGTDTQYF.

This clone was seen a few times. The chain joins TRBV18 to TRBJ1-3, with D perhaps matching TRBD1 (6 bases). Trimming stripped 8 bases from V and 0 bases from J, with 14 bases between. Germline CDR1 and CDR2: KGHSH and LQKENI. The CDR3 extends over 15 amino acids. The CDR3 DNA sequence: TGTGCCAGCGGGCGACAGGCCTACTCTGGAAACACCATATATTTT. Its protein is CASGRQAYSGNTIYF.

This clone was picked up a small number of times. The chain combines TRBV27 with TRBJ2-4; D unresolved. This CDR3 comprises 14 residues. Germline values: CDR1 MNHEY, CDR2 SMNVEV (reference sequence). V lost 2 bases, J lost 0 bases, and 5 bases lay in between. The CDR3 DNA reads TGTGCCAGCAGTTTAATGGGAGCCAAAAACATTCAGTACTTC. Translation gives CASSLMGAKNIQYF.